This paragraph covers one TCR beta chain sequence. The specificity of this receptor is unknown. No base qualities exist here, and no much larger clone lies one base off it. The QIAamp DNA FFPE kit was used to extract genomic DNA from formalin-fixed paraffin-embedded autopsy tissue. This sample was taken from a study of T cell repertoires in MIS-A myocarditis (dated by TCRdb to 2021 to 2024). TCRbeta CDR3 regions were amplified by the immunoSEQ bias-controlled multiplex PCR and were subjected to high-throughput sequencing. The published analysis was carried out like this. The immunoSEQ vendor pipeline collapsed and filtered the CDR3 sequences so that the abundance and frequency of each unique TCRbeta CDR3 could be quantified. Using a 90% global sequence identity threshold, CD-HIT clustered dominant CDR3 amino acid sequences together with SARS-CoV-2-specific ImmuneCODE TCRbeta sequences. Clones with frequencies of 0.1 to 1 were classed as hyperexpanded, and 0.01 to 0.1 as large. For the dominant clones, CDR3 amino acid sequences and V and J gene assignments were confirmed with MiXCR. The R stringdist package was used to calculate Levenshtein distances between the patient clonotypes and the ImmuneCODE hits. Imported from immuneACCESS, the table was reduced by TCRdb to in-frame sequences with V and J called. These copies leave out some clones; in studies compared against another copy, an unresolved V gene accounts for under half, and the cause of the remainder is not known. The V and J calls and clone size were taken over from that table, and D and trimming were inferred from the DNA. This sample has 6,500 to 7,500 clones in its table, and nearly 80% of those were observed once. The leading ten clones occupy approximately 18% of the sample.

The junction shows trimming of 4 bases on V and 0 bases on J, and the gene matches do not reach 5 bases of it. As encoded in the germline V gene (reference sequence), CDR1 is SEHNR while CDR2 is FQNEAQ. There are 18 amino acids in the CDR3, from cysteine to phenylalanine inclusive. CDR3 DNA only is kept here, 54 bases in frame from base 1. Rearrangement joined TRBV7-9 to TRBJ2-6; 11 of the junction bases match TRBD2. The TCR was taken from a man between 18 and 35 years old with fulminant myocarditis from multisystem inflammatory syndrome in adults (MIS-A) after COVID-19. Specimen: right inferior lung lobe tissue obtained at autopsy. The nucleotide sequence is given as TGTGCCAGCAGCTCCCGACTAGCGGGGCCCTCTGGGGCCAACGTCCTGACTTTC. This translates into CASSSRLAGPSGANVLTF.